A single sample gave rise to the 2 T cell receptor beta chains below, sequenced in a study of blood T cells in healthy people across ages. It was with a sample-barcoded 5' primer and a J-beta primer mix that a second PCR of about 6 to 11 cycles was run. TCRdb used MiXCR to reprocess the 5' RACE reads, holding one entry per CDR3 protein. In the table there are about 560,000 distinct CDR3 sequences, approximately 26% of which are singletons. These same records also appear under a second study, on T cells of mothers and their children.

Sequencing was done on a sample of blood. These receptors were collected from a boy younger than 10 in good health.

Relative to its sample, this clonotype is medium-sized. This chain uses TRBV7-7 with TRBJ2-2; D is undetermined. Germline loops: CDR1 SSHAT, CDR2 FNYEAQ (reference sequence). CDR3 length: 16 residues. V was clipped by 4 bases and J by 2 bases, with 14 bases between them. The CDR3 sequence is CASSSGRLVNTGELFF. The CDR3 DNA follows: TGTGCCAGCAGCTCTGGACGGCTTGTTAACACCGGGGAGCTGTTTTTT. Together with reference TRBV7-7 and TRBJ2-2, the CDR3 gives the full variable domain: GAGVSQSPRYKVTKRGQDVTLRCDPISSHATLYWYQQALGQGPEFLTYFNYEAQPDKSGLPSDRFSAERPEGSISTLTIQRTEQRDSAMYRCASSSGRLVNTGELFFGEGSRLTVL.

The chain carries TRBV7-2 and TRBJ2-7, with unresolved D. The CDR3 sequence is 16 residues long. From germline, CDR1 is SGHTA and CDR2 FQGNSA. V lost 2 bases and J lost 6, with 20 bases in between. CDR3 region: CASSLLVGPSGGEQYF. The DNA of the CDR3 is TGTGCCAGCAGCTTATTGGTCGGTCCTTCAGGCGGCGAGCAGTACTTC.